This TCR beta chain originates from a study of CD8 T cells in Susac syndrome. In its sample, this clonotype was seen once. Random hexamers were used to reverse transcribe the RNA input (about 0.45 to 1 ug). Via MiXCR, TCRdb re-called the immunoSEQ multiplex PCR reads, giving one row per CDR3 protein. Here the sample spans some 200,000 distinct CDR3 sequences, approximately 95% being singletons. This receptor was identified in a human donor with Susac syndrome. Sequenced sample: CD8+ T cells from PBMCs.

CDR3 sequence: CASSLEQRETHEQYF. The CDR3 DNA is TGCGCCAGCAGCTTAGAACAGCGGGAGACACACGAGCAGTACTTC. The chain carries TRBV5-1 and TRBJ2-7, with 8 bases lining up with TRBD2. The germline V gene has CDR1 SGHRS and CDR2 YFSETQ. The length of the CDR3 is 15 residues. V shed 2 bases and J 5 bases; nucleotides not matched to a gene: 9. Complete variable domain (other parts from reference TRBV5-1 and TRBJ2-7): KAGVTQTPRYLIKTRGQQVTLSCSPISGHRSVSWYQQTPGQGLQFLFEYFSETQRNKGNFPGRFSGRQFSNSRSEMNVSTLELGDSALYLCASSLEQRETHEQYFGPGTRLTVT.